Listed below are T cell receptor beta chains from one sample, sequenced in a study of T cell changes during pregnancy in multiple sclerosis. Libraries were prepared by immunoSEQ multiplex PCR; TCRdb keeps only in-frame clonotypes and omits some of them. The sample lists roughly 27,000 clones; around nine tenths were seen once. This specimen consisted of CD4+ T cells from peripheral blood mononuclear cells, obtained in the first trimester of pregnancy. The receptors stem from a female donor with multiple sclerosis, enrolled in a pregnancy study. The CDR3 runs from the conserved cysteine through the conserved F or W. D genes are given only for firm matches. Clone sizes are given selectively: once, few, many, or a class where the clone is expanded.

.,TRBV9,TRBD2,15,TRBJ2-7,TGTGCCAGCAGCCCTCTAGCGGAGATGTACGGAGAGCAGTACTTC,CASSPLAEMYGEQYF
once,TRBV4-2,.,14,TRBJ2-7,TGTGCCAGCAGCCAGGCGACCCGGGGGTACGAGCAGTACTTC,CASSQATRGYEQYF
.,TRBV5-6,TRBD2,15,TRBJ2-5,TGTGCCAGCAGCTTAAAGGCTCTGGGGGGGGAGACCCAGTACTTC,CASSLKALGGETQYF
.,TRBV5-1,TRBD1,15,TRBJ1-3,TGCGCCAGCAGCCCAGACAGGGGGTTCGGAAACACCATATATTTT,CASSPDRGFGNTIYF
once,TRBV4-3,.,15,TRBJ1-2,TGCGCCAGCAGCCACCTTGATGCCGGGATCTATGGCTACACCTTC,CASSHLDAGIYGYTF
.,TRBV6-5,.,14,TRBJ1-4,TGTGCCAGCAGTTCGGTCACAACTAATGAAAAACTGTTTTTT,CASSSVTTNEKLFF
.,TRBV19,.,12,TRBJ1-3,TGTGCCACCAGATCCCGTGGAAACACCATATATTTT,CATRSRGNTIYF
few,TRBV28,.,16,TRBJ1-3,TGTGCCAGCAGTTTATGGGGCAGTCTCTCTGGAAACACCATATATTTT,CASSLWGSLSGNTIYF
.,TRBV6-6,.,13,TRBJ2-5,TGTGCCAGCAGTTACTCGACCGGCGGGACCCAGTACTTC,CASSYSTGGTQYF
.,TRBV11-2,.,18,TRBJ1-2,TGTGCCAGCAGCCAAAGTGGGGAGGTGGTCGTGGGAAACTATGGCTACACCTTC,CASSQSGEVVVGNYGYTF
.,TRBV7-8,.,15,TRBJ2-7,TGTGCCAGCAGCCCTCGTTGGGATAGGGGCAACGAGCAGTACTTC,CASSPRWDRGNEQYF
.,TRBV2,TRBD1,12,TRBJ1-2,TGTGCCAGCAGGAGGACAGGCCATGGCTACACCTTC,CASRRTGHGYTF
once,TRBV5-1,.,14,TRBJ2-2,TGCGCCAGCAGCTTGGGGCAGATCACCGGGGAGCTGTTTTTT,CASSLGQITGELFF
.,TRBV28,TRBD1,13,TRBJ2-7,TGTGCCAGCTGGAACACAGGGGGGAGCGAGCAGTACTTC,CASWNTGGSEQYF
.,TRBV19,.,16,TRBJ2-7,TGTGCCAGTAATCCCGCCGGGACATCTTTCTCCTACGAGCAGTACTTC,CASNPAGTSFSYEQYF
.,TRBV4-1,.,13,TRBJ2-7,TGCGCCAGCAGCCGAGGATTACTCTACGAGCAGTACTTC,CASSRGLLYEQYF
.,TRBV29-1,TRBD1,15,TRBJ1-1,TGCAGCGCCGACACCGGGACAGCCACTAACACTGAAGCTTTCTTT,CSADTGTATNTEAFF
.,TRBV28,.,15,TRBJ2-6,TGTGCCAGCAGCTCCCTACGATCTGGGGCCAACGTCCTGACTTTC,CASSSLRSGANVLTF
.,TRBV5-1,.,13,TRBJ2-2,TGCGCCAGCAGCACAGGGAACACCGGGGAGCTGTTTTTT,CASSTGNTGELFF
.,TRBV9,TRBD2,17,TRBJ2-1,TGTGCCAGCAGCCCACGGACTAGCGGGGGGGCCTGGGATGAGCAGTTCTTC,CASSPRTSGGAWDEQFF
.,TRBV6-5,.,13,TRBJ2-7,TGTGCCAGCAGTCCCGACAGTCCCTACGAGCAGTACTTC,CASSPDSPYEQYF
.,TRBV18,.,15,TRBJ1-5,TGTGCCAGCTCACCACCGGGAGGACGCAATCAGCCCCAGCATTTT,CASSPPGGRNQPQHF
.,TRBV4-1,TRBD2,18,TRBJ2-1,TGCGCCAGCAGCCAAGAATCACTAGCGGGGGGGCACTACAATGAGCAGTTCTTC,CASSQESLAGGHYNEQFF
.,TRBV18,.,16,TRBJ2-2,TGTGCCAGCTCACCGGACATCCCCGCGAACACCGGGGAGCTGTTTTTT,CASSPDIPANTGELFF
.,TRBV9,.,14,TRBJ1-1,TGTGCCAGCAGCGTCCAGACACAAAACACTGAAGCTTTCTTT,CASSVQTQNTEAFF
.,TRBV5-4,TRBD2,16,TRBJ2-1,TGTGCCAGCAGCTTGAGGGCGGGGGTCTCCTACAATGAGCAGTTCTTC,CASSLRAGVSYNEQFF
.,TRBV18,.,16,TRBJ1-1,TGTGCCAGCTCACCACCGACAGGCAGCGGGAACACTGAAGCTTTCTTT,CASSPPTGSGNTEAFF
once,TRBV10-3,.,16,TRBJ1-6,TGTGCCACCTCCACCACCGACAGGCCCTATAATTCACCCCTCCACTTT,CATSTTDRPYNSPLHF
.,TRBV4-3,TRBD2,16,TRBJ2-3,TGCGCCAGCAGCCTAACGGGGGGACTAGACGCAGATACGCAGTATTTT,CASSLTGGLDADTQYF
once,TRBV28,.,16,TRBJ1-3,TGTGCCAGCACCCGGTGGAAGGGCGGGTCTGGAAACACCATATATTTT,CASTRWKGGSGNTIYF
.,TRBV6-6,TRBD1,16,TRBJ1-5,TGTGCCAGCAGTTACGACGGGACAGGGAAGGGTCAGCCCCAGCATTTT,CASSYDGTGKGQPQHF
.,TRBV7-9,TRBD1,16,TRBJ1-1,TGTGCCAGCAGCCCGTCGACAGGGGTAAGGTACACTGAAGCTTTCTTT,CASSPSTGVRYTEAFF
once,TRBV5-1,.,16,TRBJ2-3,TGCGCCAGCAGCTTGGCCTTTGTGATAGCGGCAGATACGCAGTATTTT,CASSLAFVIAADTQYF
.,TRBV28,TRBD2,17,TRBJ2-3,TGTGCCAGCAGTCCACCCCACGGGGGGGCGAGCACAGATACGCAGTATTTT,CASSPPHGGASTDTQYF
.,TRBV5-1,.,15,TRBJ1-4,TGCGCCAGCAGCTTGAGAACATCAACTAATGAAAAACTGTTTTTT,CASSLRTSTNEKLFF
.,TRBV7-6,TRBD1,14,TRBJ2-7,TGTGCCAGCAGCCGAGGACAGGGTGGCTACGAGCAGTACTTC,CASSRGQGGYEQYF
.,TRBV5-1,TRBD2,16,TRBJ2-1,TGCGCCAGCAGCCCCGGTCGTGGGCGGGGGGCCACTTCATGGTTCTTC,CASSPGRGRGATSWFF